This is a list of T cell receptor beta chains from one sample in a study of early T cells in non-severe SARS-CoV-2 infection. One entry per CDR3 protein results from TCRdb running MiXCR on the 5' RACE reads. The sample has about 94,000 distinct CDR3 sequences; 13% are singletons. Sequences were obtained from whole blood. These receptor sequences come from an adult who was a healthcare worker with PCR-confirmed SARS-CoV-2 infection or an uninfected control (not recorded which). CDR3s include the opening cysteine and the closing phenylalanine or tryptophan. D genes are given only for firm matches. Rows may omit the clone size; those that give it use once, few, many or a size class.

>TRBV5-1|TRBJ1-3|few|NA
TGCGCCAGCAGCCGCCGACAGGCCCGCTCTGGAAACACCATATATTTT
CASSRRQARSGNTIYF
>TRBV5-5|TRBJ1-2|many|TRBD1
TGTGCCAGCAGCATAAAGACAGGGACGTTAGGTGGCTACACCTTC
CASSIKTGTLGGYTF
>TRBV29-1|TRBJ2-5|few|NA
TGCAGCGTATCCGGCTCTAGCTCCCCGGGGACCCAGTACTTC
CSVSGSSSPGTQYF
>TRBV24-1|TRBJ2-7|many|NA
TGTGCCACCACCAGATCGACATATCCTATCCTTCCCCACGAGCAGTACTTC
CATTRSTYPILPHEQYF
>TRBV28|TRBJ2-7|NA|NA
TGTGCCAGCAGCTCCTCCCGGCCCTACGAGCAGTACTTC
CASSSSRPYEQYF
>TRBV29-1|TRBJ2-5|NA|TRBD2
TGCAGTGGGTTTTCGAGCGGGGGGGAAGAGACCCAGTACTTC
CSGFSSGGEETQYF
>TRBV7-2|TRBJ2-6|few|NA
TGTGCCAGCGGCAAGGTCTACTCTGGGGCCAACGTCCTGACTTTC
CASGKVYSGANVLTF
>TRBV12-3/TRBV12-4|TRBJ1-2|many|NA
TGTGCCAGCAGTGCCGGGATGGGACGGGGCTACACCTTC
CASSAGMGRGYTF
>TRBV7-8|TRBJ1-1|many|NA
TGTGCCAGCAGCTTAGGGGGCAGATCAAATGAAGCTTTCTTT
CASSLGGRSNEAFF
>TRBV28|TRBJ2-3|few|NA
TGTGCCAGCACCTCAACCAACCTAGATACGCAGTATTTT
CASTSTNLDTQYF
>TRBV20-1|TRBJ1-5|many|NA
TGCAGTGCTGAGGGGGATCATAGCAATCAGCCCCAGCATTTT
CSAEGDHSNQPQHF
>TRBV6-1|TRBJ1-2|NA|NA
TGTGCCAGCAGTGGACAGGTTCGCTATGGCTACACCTTC
CASSGQVRYGYTF
>TRBV7-2|TRBJ2-7|few|NA
TGTGCCAGCAGCCCGCGGAGGTACGTCCCCCAGCTCTACGAGCAGTACTTC
CASSPRRYVPQLYEQYF
>TRBV4-1|TRBJ2-3|few|NA
TGCGCCAGCAGCTTCTCCGGGACCCTCACAGATACGCAGTATTTT
CASSFSGTLTDTQYF
>TRBV6-2/TRBV6-3|TRBJ1-1|many|NA
TGTGCCAGCAGTTCCCTTGCGGGGAGGGCTGAAGCTTTCTTT
CASSSLAGRAEAFF
>TRBV27|TRBJ2-7|NA|NA
TGTGCCAGCAGTTTATGGGGGGCACCCTACGAGCAGTACTTC
CASSLWGAPYEQYF
>TRBV10-3|TRBJ2-2|many|NA
TGTGCCATCAGTGGTAGCTGGCTCGCGAACACCGGGGAGCTGTTTTTT
CAISGSWLANTGELFF
>TRBV6-5|TRBJ1-5|NA|NA
TGTGCCAGCCGAAGTGGCAATCAGCCCCAGCATTTT
CASRSGNQPQHF
>TRBV11-2|TRBJ2-1|many|NA
TGTGCCAGCAGCCCTCACGGTGCAGGGCCGGTGGATGAGCAGTTCTTC
CASSPHGAGPVDEQFF
>TRBV2|TRBJ1-2|NA|NA
TGTGCCAGTGGCGCCTCCGTCAACTATGGCTACACCTTC
CASGASVNYGYTF
>TRBV20-1|TRBJ1-1|NA|NA
TGCAGTGCTAACAGGCGGTTGAACACTGAAGTTTTCTTT
CSANRRLNTEVFF
>TRBV6-1|TRBJ1-6|NA|NA
TGTGCCAGCAGTGAAATCTTGAATTCACCCCTCCACTTT
CASSEILNSPLHF
>TRBV6-5|TRBJ2-1|NA|NA
TGTGCCAGCAGTTACGTCGGGGGATCCTACAATGAGCAGTTCTTC
CASSYVGGSYNEQFF
>TRBV7-2|TRBJ1-5|many|NA
TGTGCCAGCAGCTGGCAGGGACATCAGCCCCAGCATTTT
CASSWQGHQPQHF
>TRBV11-2|TRBJ1-5|NA|NA
TGTGCCAGCAGCTTAGATAGCGGCGGCCGAAGCAATCAGCCCCAGCATTTT
CASSLDSGGRSNQPQHF
>TRBV5-5|TRBJ2-1|few|TRBD2
TGTGCCAGCAGCTTGGGCGGGGGGCCCTACAATGAGCAGTTCTTC
CASSLGGGPYNEQFF
>TRBV28|TRBJ2-1|NA|TRBD2
TGTGCCAGCAGACTAGCGGGGGGCGGCAATGAGCAGTTCTTC
CASRLAGGGNEQFF
>TRBV3-1|TRBJ2-1|few|TRBD1
TGTGCCAGCAGTTCATTGACAGGGATCCACAATGAGCAGTTCTTC
CASSSLTGIHNEQFF
>TRBV20-1|TRBJ1-2|few|TRBD1
TGCAGTGCTTTCAGGGGGGACGGCTACACCTTC
CSAFRGDGYTF
>TRBV18|TRBJ2-1|few|TRBD2
TGTGCCAACAGCTTGGGGGCGGGGGGCATCGATGAGCAGTTCTTC
CANSLGAGGIDEQFF
>TRBV11-2|TRBJ1-1|few|NA
TGTACCAGCAGCGAGGGGAATTGGCAGGCTTTCTTT
CTSSEGNWQAFF
>TRBV12-3/TRBV12-4|TRBJ2-7|many|TRBD1
TGTGCCAGCTCCGCGGGACAGGCCTACGAGCAGTACTTC
CASSAGQAYEQYF
>TRBV7-7|TRBJ2-5|few|TRBD1
TGTGCCAGCAGCTTAGCACAGGGGCCCCAAGAGACCCAGTACTTC
CASSLAQGPQETQYF
>TRBV6-6|TRBJ1-1|few|TRBD1
TGTGCCAGCTGGACAGGGGAGAAGGTGCGGGCTTTCTTT
CASWTGEKVRAFF
>TRBV24-1|TRBJ2-2|few|NA
TGTGCCACCAGTGCTCAGAACACCGGGGAGCTGTTTTTT
CATSAQNTGELFF
>TRBV11-2|TRBJ2-1|NA|TRBD2
TGTGCCAGCAGCCCCACTAGCGGGGCCCTCGGCGGTGAGCAGTTCTTC
CASSPTSGALGGEQFF
>TRBV18|TRBJ1-3|many|NA
TGTGCCAGCTCACCGGCCGAGGAGGGGAAAGGAAACACCATATATTTT
CASSPAEEGKGNTIYF
>TRBV12-3/TRBV12-4|TRBJ2-2|many|NA
TGTGCCAGCAGTCCCGGGGCCGGGGAGCTGTTTTTT
CASSPGAGELFF
>TRBV28|TRBJ1-2|NA|NA
TGTGCCAGCAGTTTGGGTGCCAACTATGGCTACACCTTC
CASSLGANYGYTF
>TRBV2|TRBJ1-4|many|TRBD1
TGTGCCAGCAGAGGGGACAGGAGCCAAGGAAAACTGTTTTTT
CASRGDRSQGKLFF
>TRBV5-1|TRBJ1-6|many|NA
TGCGCCAGCAGCCGGGACGACTATAATTCACCCCTCCACTTT
CASSRDDYNSPLHF
>TRBV28|TRBJ2-3|few|NA
TGTGCCAGCAGTTGGCCGACCCAGCTTACGCAGTATTTT
CASSWPTQLTQYF
>TRBV5-1|TRBJ2-1|NA|NA
TGCGCCAGCAGCTTTAGGGGGCGGGGAGACAATGAGCAGTTCTTC
CASSFRGRGDNEQFF
>TRBV5-1|TRBJ1-5|many|TRBD1
TGCGCCAGCAGCTTGGGGGACAGCGGCAATCAGCCCCAGCATTTT
CASSLGDSGNQPQHF
>TRBV7-6|TRBJ2-3|many|NA
TGTGCCAGCAGCCGCGGGGTTTCTGGAGGCACAGATACGCAGTATTTT
CASSRGVSGGTDTQYF
>TRBV28|TRBJ1-2|NA|NA
TGTGCCAGCAGTTCCCTCCGCACAGGGTCCTATGGCTACACCTTC
CASSSLRTGSYGYTF